A selection of T cell receptor beta chains follows, all from one sample in a study of blood T cell repertoires in COVID-19. Assay: immunoSEQ multiplex PCR; the TCRdb copy retains only in-frame clones and omits some. The sample lists 85,000 to 90,000 clones, about 87% occurring once. Sequenced input: peripheral blood. These receptors were obtained from a human donor in a cohort sampled during active COVID-19. CDR3s include the opening cysteine and the closing phenylalanine or tryptophan. The D gene is left open where the match is weak. Size tells how often a clone was seen (once, few, many) or the class of an expanded clone, and some rows leave it out.

V gene	clone size	D gene	J gene	CDR3 protein	CDR3 DNA
TRBV3-1/TRBV3-2	.	.	TRBJ2-7	CASSLGGISYEQYF	TGTGCCAGCAGCCTGGGCGGGATCTCCTACGAGCAGTACTTC
TRBV28	.	.	TRBJ2-1	CASSSLGEHRGEQFF	TGTGCCAGCAGTTCCCTTGGGGAGCACCGGGGTGAGCAGTTCTTC
TRBV5-4	once	TRBD2	TRBJ2-1	CASSTGTSGYNEQFF	TGTGCCAGCAGCACCGGGACTAGCGGATACAATGAGCAGTTCTTC
TRBV27	.	.	TRBJ1-3	CASSSRYSLTSSGNTIYF	TGTGCCAGCAGTTCCCGGTACTCCCTTACTTCCTCTGGAAACACCATATATTTT
TRBV6-4	.	TRBD1	TRBJ1-6	CASSARQGNSPLHF	TGTGCCAGCAGTGCAAGACAGGGAAATTCACCCCTCCACTTT
TRBV9	.	TRBD1	TRBJ1-1	CASSAHRGLRTEAFF	TGTGCCAGCAGCGCTCACAGGGGGCTGAGGACTGAAGCTTTCTTT
TRBV6-1	.	.	TRBJ1-1	CASSEGNRDTEAFF	TGTGCCAGCAGTGAAGGAAACAGGGACACTGAAGCTTTCTTT
TRBV6-5	.	.	TRBJ2-1	CASSTGEKGEQFF	TGTGCCAGCAGTACGGGGGAAAAGGGTGAGCAGTTCTTC
TRBV29-1	few	.	TRBJ1-2	CSVGGGEANYGYTF	TGCAGCGTTGGTGGGGGGGAAGCTAACTATGGCTACACCTTC
TRBV6-5	.	.	TRBJ2-7	CASSYPGLNYEQYF	TGTGCCAGCAGTTACCCGGGACTCAACTACGAGCAGTACTTC
TRBV4-1	few	.	TRBJ1-2	CASSHLGDRLGAGYTF	TGCGCCAGCAGCCACTTGGGTGACAGGTTAGGCGCTGGCTACACCTTC
TRBV9	.	.	TRBJ2-3	CASSSPGYTDTQYF	TGTGCCAGCAGCAGCCCCGGGTACACAGATACGCAGTATTTT
TRBV27	.	TRBD2	TRBJ2-7	CASSSGTSGYEQYF	TGTGCCAGCAGTTCCGGGACTAGCGGCTACGAGCAGTACTTC
TRBV19	.	.	TRBJ1-3	CASSYTNRISGNTIYF	TGTGCCAGTAGTTACACAAACAGGATCTCTGGAAACACCATATATTTT
TRBV12-3/TRBV12-4	.	TRBD1	TRBJ1-2	CASRRQGDYGYTF	TGTGCCAGCAGGCGACAGGGAGACTATGGCTACACCTTC
TRBV11-3	.	TRBD1	TRBJ1-4	CASSTSRDRERSEKLFF	TGTGCCAGCAGCACGTCCCGGGACAGGGAGAGGAGTGAAAAACTGTTTTTT
TRBV4-1	once	TRBD1	TRBJ1-4	CASRKGQLEEKLFF	TGCGCCAGCAGAAAGGGACAGCTAGAAGAAAAACTGTTTTTT
TRBV5-4	.	TRBD2	TRBJ2-1	CASSSTSGSGYEQFF	TGTGCCAGCAGCTCTACTAGCGGGAGCGGGTATGAGCAGTTCTTC
TRBV30	.	.	TRBJ2-1	CAWSEQSYNEQFF	TGTGCCTGGAGTGAACAGTCCTACAATGAGCAGTTCTTC
TRBV6-5	.	.	TRBJ2-2	CASTQGYTGELFF	TGTGCCAGCACGCAGGGGTACACCGGGGAGCTGTTTTTT
TRBV11-2	.	TRBD2	TRBJ2-7	CASSTTSGVGEQYF	TGTGCCAGCAGCACCACTAGCGGGGTGGGCGAGCAGTACTTC
TRBV24-1	.	.	TRBJ1-2	CATSDLQGYTF	TGTGCCACCAGTGATTTGCAGGGGTACACCTTC
TRBV9	.	TRBD1	TRBJ2-1	CASSETGGRGNEQFF	TGTGCCAGCAGCGAGACAGGGGGAAGGGGAAATGAGCAGTTCTTC
TRBV3-1/TRBV3-2	few	.	TRBJ1-5	CASSQMAGEGQPQHF	TGTGCCAGCAGCCAAATGGCAGGGGAGGGACAGCCCCAGCATTTT
TRBV23-1	.	TRBD1	TRBJ2-7	CASSLHSGGSVSPPYEQYF	TGCGCCAGCAGCCTCCATTCAGGGGGCTCGGTATCCCCCCCCTACGAGCAGTACTTC
TRBV7-8	.	TRBD1	TRBJ1-5	CASSLDTGTGSQPQHF	TGTGCCAGCAGCTTAGATACCGGGACAGGCAGTCAGCCCCAGCATTTT
TRBV4-1	.	.	TRBJ2-7	CASSPSSYEQYF	TGCGCCAGCAGCCCGTCGAGCTACGAGCAGTACTTC
TRBV19	.	TRBD1	TRBJ1-2	CASRKDRGPNYGYTF	TGTGCCAGTAGGAAAGACAGGGGACCTAACTATGGCTACACCTTC
TRBV28	.	TRBD1	TRBJ1-2	CASSPDRGELNYGYTF	TGTGCCAGCAGCCCGGACAGGGGAGAGCTAAACTATGGCTACACCTTC
TRBV5-1	.	TRBD1	TRBJ2-3	CASSLKVAGGPDTQYF	TGCGCCAGCAGCTTGAAAGTGGCAGGGGGCCCAGATACGCAGTATTTT
TRBV5-1	.	.	TRBJ2-1	CASSLSPTGAYNEQFF	TGCGCCAGCAGCTTGAGCCCGACCGGGGCCTACAATGAGCAGTTCTTC
TRBV5-8	.	TRBD2	TRBJ2-1	CASSPRLAGDSHEQFF	TGTGCCAGCAGCCCGAGACTAGCGGGAGACAGCCATGAGCAGTTCTTC
TRBV29-1	.	.	TRBJ1-2	CSAWTGGYGYTF	TGCAGCGCTTGGACGGGGGGCTATGGCTACACCTTC
TRBV28	.	.	TRBJ2-7	CASSLGGRGEQYF	TGTGCCAGCAGTTTAGGGGGCCGAGGGGAGCAGTACTTC
TRBV6-5	.	TRBD1	TRBJ1-5	CATRRGPPDPQHF	TGTGCCACCCGAAGGGGGCCACCCGACCCCCAGCATTTT
TRBV28	.	TRBD1	TRBJ1-1	CASLDRGRAFF	TGTGCCAGCCTTGACAGGGGGCGGGCTTTCTTT
TRBV6-5	.	.	TRBJ2-3	CASSYGGRWDTQYF	TGTGCCAGCAGTTACGGAGGACGGTGGGATACGCAGTATTTT
TRBV9	few	.	TRBJ1-1	CASSVGEGRTEAFF	TGTGCCAGCAGCGTTGGGGAGGGGCGCACTGAAGCTTTCTTT
TRBV7-2	few	.	TRBJ1-5	CASSLGHNNQPQHF	TGTGCCAGCAGCTTAGGGCACAATAATCAGCCCCAGCATTTT
TRBV7-8	.	TRBD2	TRBJ2-3	CASSLGGSGHHTDTQYF	TGTGCCAGCAGCTTAGGAGGTAGCGGGCACCATACAGATACGCAGTATTTT
TRBV18	.	TRBD1	TRBJ1-2	CASSPEQQGGYTF	TGTGCCAGCTCACCAGAACAACAGGGGGGCTACACCTTC
TRBV28	once	.	TRBJ1-4	CASTTQGSEKLFF	TGTGCCAGCACCACACAGGGTAGCGAAAAACTGTTTTTT
TRBV9	.	TRBD1	TRBJ1-1	CASSLRQGGTEAFF	TGTGCCAGCAGCCTCCGACAGGGGGGCACTGAAGCTTTCTTT
TRBV27	few	.	TRBJ2-5	CASSSYQGETQYF	TGTGCCAGCAGTTCCTACCAGGGTGAGACCCAGTACTTC
TRBV27	.	TRBD2	TRBJ2-1	CASSPGLAGSTEQFF	TGTGCCAGCAGTCCCGGACTAGCAGGGTCGACGGAGCAGTTCTTC
TRBV11-2	.	.	TRBJ2-1	CASSLGPSLGTNRVNEQFF	TGTGCCAGCAGCTTAGGCCCTAGCTTGGGTACGAATCGGGTCAATGAGCAGTTCTTC
TRBV24-1	.	.	TRBJ2-7	CATSDSRSYEQYF	TGTGCCACCAGTGATTCCCGCTCCTACGAGCAGTACTTC
TRBV28	.	.	TRBJ1-2	CASSLLGVGYTF	TGTGCCAGCAGTTTACTCGGGGTCGGCTACACCTTC
TRBV6-1	.	TRBD2	TRBJ2-1	CASSEARGLADYNEQFF	TGTGCCAGCAGTGAAGCCCGGGGACTAGCGGACTACAATGAGCAGTTCTTC
TRBV18	.	.	TRBJ2-3	CASSPPSGDTQYF	TGTGCCAGCTCACCACCGTCGGGGGATACGCAGTATTTT
TRBV7-7	.	.	TRBJ2-5	CASSTGPLGNMETQYF	TGTGCCAGCAGCACAGGGCCTCTCGGAAATATGGAGACCCAGTACTTC
TRBV28	.	.	TRBJ2-5	CASSPTDIRETQYF	TGTGCCAGCAGCCCGACGGACATACGGGAGACCCAGTACTTC
TRBV5-1	.	TRBD1	TRBJ2-3	CASTWAGGTDTQYF	TGCGCCAGCACCTGGGCAGGGGGAACAGATACGCAGTATTTT
TRBV7-9	once	TRBD2	TRBJ2-1	CASSRPLAGGPLNEQFF	TGTGCCAGCAGCCGGCCATTAGCGGGAGGGCCTCTAAATGAGCAGTTCTTC
TRBV28	.	.	TRBJ1-4	CASSPGSHEKLFF	TGTGCCAGCAGTCCAGGGTCCCATGAAAAACTGTTTTTT
TRBV10-2	.	.	TRBJ2-7	CASSERSGPFYEQYF	TGCGCCAGCAGTGAACGGAGCGGGCCCTTCTACGAGCAGTACTTC
TRBV27	.	.	TRBJ1-1	CASSFAGATEAFF	TGTGCCAGCAGTTTTGCGGGAGCCACTGAAGCTTTCTTT
TRBV5-1	.	.	TRBJ2-7	CASSLVSSEDYEQYF	TGCGCCAGCAGCTTGGTGAGTTCTGAGGACTACGAGCAGTACTTC
TRBV18	.	TRBD2	TRBJ2-7	CASSAGGGQYF	TGTGCCAGCTCCGCCGGGGGGGGGCAGTACTTC